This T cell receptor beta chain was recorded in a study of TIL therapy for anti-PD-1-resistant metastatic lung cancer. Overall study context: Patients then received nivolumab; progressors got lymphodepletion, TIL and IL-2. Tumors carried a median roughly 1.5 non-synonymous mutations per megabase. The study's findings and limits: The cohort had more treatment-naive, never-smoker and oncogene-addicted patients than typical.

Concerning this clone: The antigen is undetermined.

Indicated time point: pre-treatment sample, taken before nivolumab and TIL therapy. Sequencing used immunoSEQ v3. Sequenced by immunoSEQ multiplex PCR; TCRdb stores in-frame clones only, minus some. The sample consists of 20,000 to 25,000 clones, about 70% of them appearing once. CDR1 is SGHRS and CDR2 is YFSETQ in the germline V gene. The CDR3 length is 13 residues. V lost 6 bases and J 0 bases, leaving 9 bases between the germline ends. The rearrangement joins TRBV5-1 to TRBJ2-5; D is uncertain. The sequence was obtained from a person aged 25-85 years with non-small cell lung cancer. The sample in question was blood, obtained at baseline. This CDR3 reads CASKETNQETQYF. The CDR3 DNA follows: TGCGCCAGCAAAGAAACTAACCAAGAGACCCAGTACTTC.